This T cell receptor (beta chain) originates from a study of cytomegalovirus exposure and HLA in healthy donors. This CDR3 is 17 amino acids long. CDR1 MDHEN and CDR2 SYDVKM come from the germline V gene. With 6 bases removed from V and 5 bases from J, the gap between germline ends came to 23 bases. PCR amplification relied on 60 Vbeta primers (plus 13 Jbeta primers). Data came from immunoSEQ multiplex PCR; TCRdb stores just in-frame clones and leaves some out. Of 80,000 or so clones listed, about two thirds were seen once; the top ten hold 5.7%. The chain carries TRBV28 and TRBJ2-1; the D is unclear. This receptor was obtained from a man between 25 and 39 years old in good health and CMV-seropositive. Sequencing input: PBMCs. The CDR3 nucleotides are TGTGCCAGCAGGCCCGCCGGGTTCGGTAAGGTAAACAATGAGCAGTTCTTC. Protein: CASRPAGFGKVNNEQFF.